Each of the 18 T cell receptor beta chains below was sequenced from the same sample in a study of vaccination effects on CD4 cells after COVID-19. Profiled with immunoSEQ multiplex PCR; TCRdb holds only in-frame clones, not every one. The sample lists over 25,000 clones, around 86% occurring once. ViraFEST expansion of antigen-specific CD4+ T cells with viral peptide pools preceded sequencing. Investigators separated out CD4+ T cells once 10 days of culture had passed. Each participant was administered two doses of either the BNT162b2 or the mRNA-1273 vaccine. Their recognized antigens are unknown. The sample in question was CD4+ T cells from PBMCs cultured with SARS-CoV-2 spike peptides, obtained after COVID-19 vaccination. These TCRs come from a human donor who received a COVID-19 vaccine. Some clones in this sample may be carry-over from other donors' samples.

This sequence joins TRBV27 and TRBJ1-6; D gene ambiguous. Trimming cost V 2 bases and J 1 base, with 12 bases left between them. The germline gives CDR1 MNHEY, CDR2 SMNVEV (reference sequence). The CDR3 is made up of 17 amino acids. The CDR3: CASSLGGLRSYNSPLHF. For the CDR3, the DNA is TGTGCCAGCAGTTTAGGAGGGCTTCGGTCCTATAATTCACCCCTCCACTTT.

The chain carries TRBV4-2 and TRBJ2-3; D gene uncertain. The V end was cut by 1 base, the J end by 1 base, with 12 bases between. CDR3 length: 16 amino acids. Germline V gene data show CDR1 as LGHNA and CDR2 as YNFKEQ. The DNA for the CDR3 is TGTGCCAGCAGCCAAGGAACGGGCCTTCGCACAGATACGCAGTATTTT. Protein: CASSQGTGLRTDTQYF.

J is TRBJ2-3 and V is TRBV6-1; 8 bases are shared with TRBD1. The V gene end was trimmed by 2 bases and the J gene end by 3 bases; junction bases not matched to a gene: 4. Germline CDR1 MNHNS, CDR2 SASEGT. The CDR3 has 15 residues. This chain's CDR3 is CASSEQGARTDTQYF. The CDR3 coding sequence is TGTGCCAGCAGTGAACAGGGGGCGCGAACAGATACGCAGTATTTT.

The gene calls are TRBV4-1 and TRBJ1-1; D uncertain. The ends were cut back, 4 bases at V and 0 bases at J, with 18 bases in the middle. CDR1 and CDR2 from the germline V gene are MGHRA and YSYEKL. This CDR3 contains 17 residues. The CDR3 DNA reads TGCGCCAGCAGCCCAGGTCAAGCAGCTAGTTTGAACACTGAAGCTTTCTTT. Its translation: CASSPGQAASLNTEAFF.

This clone was counted a single time. Here the CDR3 DNA reads TGCGCCAGCAGCCAACAGGACAGATTGAACACTGAAGCTTTCTTT. It codes for CASSQQDRLNTEAFF. V usage is TRBV4-1 and J usage is TRBJ1-1; a possible D gene is TRBD1 (6 bases). Trimming removed 2 bases from V and 0 bases from J, with 10 bases in between. Germline CDR1 and CDR2: MGHRA and YSYEKL. The length of the CDR3 is 15 residues.

The V and J genes are TRBV4-1 and TRBJ2-1, with D possibly being TRBD1 or TRBD2 (6 bases each). The CDR3 sequence is 16 residues long. Germline V gene data show CDR1 as MGHRA and CDR2 as YSYEKL. The V gene lost 1 base and the J gene lost 2 bases, with 12 bases spanning the gap. The CDR3, as DNA: TGCGCCAGCAGCCAAGGGTTCGGGGGCCCCTACAATGAGCAGTTCTTC. Residues: CASSQGFGGPYNEQFF.

In its sample, this clone is medium-sized. This chain connects TRBV27 to TRBJ2-2; no clear D. The CDR3 sequence is 14 residues long. The V end was cut by 1 base, the J end by 6 bases, with 9 bases between. Looked up from germline, CDR1 is MNHEY and CDR2 is SMNVEV (reference sequence). CDR3 DNA sequence: TGTGCCAGCAGTTTATTCCAGCAGGCCGGGGAGCTGTTTTTT. Amino acid sequence: CASSLFQQAGELFF.

This clone occurred a few times. The chain couples TRBV5-1 to TRBJ1-5; D unclear. Trimming took off 0 bases at V and 1 base at J, with 5 bases between the two ends. Germline CDR1 and CDR2: SGHRS and YFSETQ. The CDR3 extends over 14 amino acids. As DNA, the CDR3 is TGCGCCAGCAGCTTGGAGGGAAGCAATCAGCCCCAGCATTTT. Amino acids: CASSLEGSNQPQHF.

This clone was recorded only once. V usage is TRBV15 and J usage is TRBJ2-2; D gene unclear. CDR1 and CDR2 (germline): LNHNV, YYDKDF (reference sequence). This CDR3 has 14 residues. The V gene lost 0 bases and the J gene lost 7 bases, with 9 bases spanning the gap. The CDR3 loop reads CATSRDGGVGELFF. As DNA, the CDR3 is TGTGCCACCAGCAGAGATGGTGGGGTCGGGGAGCTGTTTTTT.

V is TRBV18 and J is TRBJ1-2, with 8 bases identical to TRBD1. J lost 2 bases, V lost 3 bases, and 11 bases had no gene match. Germline lookup yields CDR1 KGHSH and CDR2 LQKENI. The CDR3 totals 17 residues. The chain's CDR3 is CASSPLFGQGMNYGYTF. The CDR3 DNA reads as TGTGCCAGCTCACCCCTTTTCGGACAGGGTATGAACTATGGCTACACCTTC.

For the CDR3, the DNA is TGTGCCAGCAGTTATGGGACAGGGGGCGCCCGGGGCTACACCTTC. Protein sequence: CASSYGTGGARGYTF. The chain has TRBV6-5 and TRBJ1-2; 12 bases map to TRBD1. Germline V gives CDR1 MNHEY, CDR2 SVGAGI. The V and J ends lost 3 bases and 8 bases, in that order; junction bases with no gene match: 7. The CDR3 consists of 15 residues.

The gene calls are TRBV7-2 and TRBJ2-3; D may be TRBD2 (6 bases). V was trimmed by 3 bases and J by 2 bases, leaving 12 bases between them. Germline assignment: CDR1 SGHTA and CDR2 FQGNSA. The CDR3 is made up of 15 amino acids. The CDR3 is CASSFTGTSTDTQYF. The CDR3 DNA reads TGTGCCAGCAGCTTTACGGGGACTTCCACAGATACGCAGTATTTT.

The chain joins TRBV19 to TRBJ1-4; 9 bases align to TRBD1. With V trimmed by 5 bases and J by 0 bases, 10 bases remained unmatched. The germline V gene encodes CDR1 LNHDA and CDR2 SQIVND (reference sequence). This CDR3 has 18 residues. CDR3 bases: TGTGCCAGTAGTTTTTTCACCACAGGGGGCGCAACTAATGAAAAACTGTTTTTT. It encodes CASSFFTTGGATNEKLFF.

This clone was counted once. This chain connects TRBV7-9 to TRBJ2-1; the match to TRBD1 covers 9 bases. Germline CDR1 SEHNR, CDR2 FQNEAQ (reference sequence). Trimming removed 2 bases from V and 9 bases from J; junction bases left unmatched: 2. This CDR3 spans 13 amino acids. The CDR3 loop is CASSLTGGVEQFF. The CDR3 region has the DNA TGTGCCAGCAGCTTAACAGGGGGCGTTGAGCAGTTCTTC.

This chain connects TRBV5-1 to TRBJ2-5; 7 nucleotides match TRBD1. The germline gives CDR1 SGHRS, CDR2 YFSETQ. Trimming removed 1 base from V and 5 bases from J; junction bases left unmatched: 11. There are 16 residues in the CDR3. CDR3 coding DNA: TGCGCCAGCAGCTTGAGACAGGGCGATAGGAGGGAGACCCAGTACTTC. Residues: CASSLRQGDRRETQYF. Combining the CDR3 with reference TRBV5-1 and TRBJ2-5 gives the whole variable domain KAGVTQTPRYLIKTRGQQVTLSCSPISGHRSVSWYQQTPGQGLQFLFEYFSETQRNKGNFPGRFSGRQFSNSRSEMNVSTLELGDSALYLCASSLRQGDRRETQYFGPGTRLLVL.

This clone was counted between two and nine times. The chain joins TRBV27 to TRBJ2-3; D unclear. Germline CDR1 reads MNHEY; CDR2 reads SMNVEV (reference sequence). V lost 3 bases and J lost 5, with 18 bases in between. There are 16 residues in the CDR3. CDR3 sequence (DNA): TGTGCCAGCAGTTTGTCAAACCCTTCCCCTGGAGATACGCAGTATTTT. Its protein is CASSLSNPSPGDTQYF.

The CDR3 reads CATSGAVSTDTQYF. In DNA, the CDR3 is TGTGCCACCAGTGGGGCGGTAAGCACAGATACGCAGTATTTT. The V gene is TRBV24-1, the J gene TRBJ2-3; D ambiguous. The V gene's germline CDR1 is KGHDR and CDR2 SFDVKD. CDR3 length: 14 amino acids. V dropped 5 bases and J dropped 0 bases, with 8 bases sitting between them.

The chain is built from TRBV12-3 or TRBV12-4 and TRBJ1-2; D not resolved. Trimming pared 2 bases from V and 4 bases from J, leaving 8 bases between. The CDR3 runs to 13 residues. The CDR3 loop is CASSLSAVYGYTF. Written as DNA, the CDR3 is TGTGCCAGCAGTTTATCAGCCGTCTATGGCTACACCTTC.